The rows below give T cell receptor beta chains drawn from one sample of a study of shared clonotypes between healthy human individuals. Repertoires were generated with immunoSEQ multiplex PCR, while TCRdb's copy carries only in-frame clones and drops some. The data hold over 850,000 clones, with approximately 80% observed a single time. The sequenced sample consisted of memory CD4+ T cells from PBMCs. The source of these receptors is a man aged 18 to 30 in good health. Some clones in this sample may be carry-over from other donors' samples. Both conserved end residues are part of each CDR3. The D gene is left open where the match is weak. Rows give clone size only sometimes, using once, few, many, or a class for an expanded clone.

V gene: TRBV30
clone size: .
J gene: TRBJ1-5
D gene: .
CDR3 protein: CAWSLGPRVGPQHF
CDR3 DNA: TGTGCCTGGAGTCTGGGCCCGCGGGTCGGGCCCCAGCATTTT

V gene: TRBV2
clone size: .
J gene: TRBJ2-7
D gene: TRBD1
CDR3 protein: CASSGDSYSYEQYF
CDR3 DNA: TGTGCCAGCAGCGGGGACAGCTACTCCTACGAGCAGTACTTC

V gene: TRBV2
clone size: .
J gene: TRBJ2-7
D gene: .
CDR3 protein: CASRLDSYEQYF
CDR3 DNA: TGTGCCAGCAGACTGGATTCCTACGAGCAGTACTTC

V gene: TRBV29-1
clone size: .
J gene: TRBJ2-1
D gene: TRBD2
CDR3 protein: CSGNSGRTYNEQFF
CDR3 DNA: TGCAGCGGTAATAGCGGGAGAACCTACAATGAGCAGTTCTTC

V gene: TRBV7-3
clone size: .
J gene: TRBJ2-3
D gene: .
CDR3 protein: CASSRGADTQYF
CDR3 DNA: TGTGCCAGCAGCCGGGGCGCAGATACGCAGTATTTT

V gene: TRBV6-6
clone size: .
J gene: TRBJ1-2
D gene: .
CDR3 protein: CASTSRGGASYGYTF
CDR3 DNA: TGTGCCAGCACCTCACGCGGGGGAGCCTCCTATGGCTACACCTTC

V gene: TRBV7-6
clone size: .
J gene: TRBJ1-4
D gene: .
CDR3 protein: CASSTNGRATEKLFF
CDR3 DNA: TGTGCCAGCAGCACAAACGGGCGCGCAACTGAAAAACTGTTTTTT

V gene: TRBV2
clone size: once
J gene: TRBJ1-2
D gene: .
CDR3 protein: CASSLSGYGYTF
CDR3 DNA: TGTGCCAGTAGCCTTTCGGGCTATGGCTACACCTTC

V gene: TRBV18
clone size: once
J gene: TRBJ1-1
D gene: .
CDR3 protein: CASSPGTQNTEAFF
CDR3 DNA: TGTGCCAGCTCACCAGGGACCCAGAACACTGAAGCTTTCTTT

V gene: TRBV9
clone size: .
J gene: TRBJ1-1
D gene: .
CDR3 protein: CASRNHKPEAFF
CDR3 DNA: TGTGCCAGCCGCAACCATAAGCCTGAAGCTTTCTTT

V gene: TRBV28
clone size: .
J gene: TRBJ2-7
D gene: .
CDR3 protein: CASSLWGRVPYEQYF
CDR3 DNA: TGTGCCAGCAGTTTATGGGGCAGGGTCCCCTACGAGCAGTACTTC

V gene: TRBV15
clone size: many
J gene: TRBJ2-5
D gene: .
CDR3 protein: CATSGQETQYF
CDR3 DNA: TGTGCCACCAGCGGACAAGAGACCCAGTACTTC

V gene: TRBV28
clone size: .
J gene: TRBJ1-2
D gene: .
CDR3 protein: CASSLWGGRGNYGYTF
CDR3 DNA: TGTGCCAGCAGTTTATGGGGTGGCAGGGGCAACTATGGCTACACCTTC

V gene: TRBV18
clone size: once
J gene: TRBJ2-5
D gene: .
CDR3 protein: CASSLRQGQETQYF
CDR3 DNA: TGTGCCAGCTCTTTGCGGCAGGGACAAGAGACCCAGTACTTC

V gene: TRBV9
clone size: few
J gene: TRBJ2-5
D gene: TRBD2
CDR3 protein: CASSAGLAEETQYF
CDR3 DNA: TGTGCCAGCAGCGCCGGACTAGCGGAAGAGACCCAGTACTTC

V gene: TRBV4-1
clone size: .
J gene: TRBJ1-1
D gene: TRBD1
CDR3 protein: CASSQEAGTGRTEAFF
CDR3 DNA: TGCGCCAGCAGCCAGGAGGCCGGGACAGGGAGGACTGAAGCTTTCTTT

V gene: TRBV19
clone size: once
J gene: TRBJ2-7
D gene: .
CDR3 protein: CASSIRSGNYEQYF
CDR3 DNA: TGTGCCAGTAGTATTAGGTCCGGCAACTACGAGCAGTACTTC

V gene: TRBV7-7
clone size: .
J gene: TRBJ2-7
D gene: .
CDR3 protein: CASSPGPTSSYEQYF
CDR3 DNA: TGTGCCAGCAGCCCGGGACCGACGAGCTCCTACGAGCAGTACTTC

V gene: TRBV30
clone size: .
J gene: TRBJ2-7
D gene: TRBD2
CDR3 protein: CAWSTLGTSGRSLIPYEQYF
CDR3 DNA: TGTGCCTGGAGTACCCTCGGGACTAGCGGGAGGTCCTTAATCCCCTACGAGCAGTACTTC

V gene: TRBV12-5
clone size: .
J gene: TRBJ2-3
D gene: .
CDR3 protein: CASGLVTTGIRTDTQYF
CDR3 DNA: TGTGCTAGTGGTTTGGTTACCACAGGGATTCGCACAGATACGCAGTATTTT

V gene: TRBV18
clone size: .
J gene: TRBJ1-1
D gene: .
CDR3 protein: CASSPRDITEAFF
CDR3 DNA: TGTGCCAGCTCACCTCGGGACATTACTGAAGCTTTCTTT

V gene: TRBV28
clone size: once
J gene: TRBJ2-3
D gene: TRBD2
CDR3 protein: CASLTGGLAGEGTDTQYF
CDR3 DNA: TGTGCCAGTCTGACAGGAGGACTAGCGGGAGAGGGCACAGATACGCAGTATTTT

V gene: TRBV7-9
clone size: .
J gene: TRBJ1-5
D gene: .
CDR3 protein: CASSLGDNFYSNQPQHF
CDR3 DNA: TGTGCCAGCAGCTTAGGGGACAACTTTTATAGCAATCAGCCCCAGCATTTT

V gene: TRBV4-2
clone size: .
J gene: TRBJ2-7
D gene: .
CDR3 protein: CASSQVTREASGTYEQYF
CDR3 DNA: TGTGCCAGCAGCCAAGTCACCAGGGAGGCCTCCGGGACCTACGAGCAGTACTTC

V gene: TRBV30
clone size: .
J gene: TRBJ2-6
D gene: .
CDR3 protein: CAWRKQGNSGANVLTF
CDR3 DNA: TGTGCCTGGAGGAAACAGGGCAACTCTGGGGCCAACGTCCTGACTTTC

V gene: TRBV28
clone size: .
J gene: TRBJ1-1
D gene: TRBD1
CDR3 protein: CASRRQGWDTEAFF
CDR3 DNA: TGTGCCAGCAGGAGACAGGGGTGGGACACTGAAGCTTTCTTT

V gene: TRBV10-3
clone size: .
J gene: TRBJ1-1
D gene: TRBD1
CDR3 protein: CAISKPGQGGEAFF
CDR3 DNA: TGTGCCATCAGCAAACCGGGACAGGGGGGGGAAGCTTTCTTT

V gene: TRBV5-1
clone size: .
J gene: TRBJ2-1
D gene: TRBD2
CDR3 protein: CASSLVASGSYNEQFF
CDR3 DNA: TGCGCCAGCAGCTTGGTTGCTAGCGGGTCGTACAATGAGCAGTTCTTC

V gene: TRBV9
clone size: .
J gene: TRBJ2-3
D gene: TRBD2
CDR3 protein: CASSVELASLTQYF
CDR3 DNA: TGTGCCAGCAGCGTAGAACTAGCGAGCCTTACGCAGTATTTT

V gene: TRBV5-4
clone size: .
J gene: TRBJ1-2
D gene: .
CDR3 protein: CASSLGTDKRNYGYTF
CDR3 DNA: TGTGCCAGCAGCTTGGGGACAGACAAACGTAACTATGGCTACACCTTC

V gene: TRBV28
clone size: few
J gene: TRBJ1-5
D gene: .
CDR3 protein: CASSFTTPAQPQHF
CDR3 DNA: TGTGCCAGCAGTTTTACAACGCCCGCTCAGCCCCAGCATTTT

V gene: TRBV5-1
clone size: .
J gene: TRBJ2-1
D gene: .
CDR3 protein: CASSLEAVYNEQFF
CDR3 DNA: TGCGCCAGCAGCTTGGAGGCAGTCTACAATGAGCAGTTCTTC

V gene: TRBV29-1
clone size: many
J gene: TRBJ2-3
D gene: TRBD2
CDR3 protein: CSGLAGGQTDTQYF
CDR3 DNA: TGCAGCGGCCTAGCGGGAGGGCAGACAGATACGCAGTATTTT

V gene: TRBV2
clone size: .
J gene: TRBJ1-6
D gene: TRBD1
CDR3 protein: CASRAQGRDSPLHF
CDR3 DNA: TGTGCCAGCAGAGCACAGGGGAGAGATTCACCCCTCCACTTT

V gene: TRBV18
clone size: .
J gene: TRBJ2-3
D gene: TRBD2
CDR3 protein: CASSPRAGGDTQYF
CDR3 DNA: TGTGCCAGCTCACCACGAGCGGGAGGGGATACGCAGTATTTT

V gene: TRBV5-1
clone size: .
J gene: TRBJ2-2
D gene: TRBD1
CDR3 protein: CASSLTRDRVWTGELFF
CDR3 DNA: TGCGCCAGCAGCTTGACCCGGGACAGGGTGTGGACCGGGGAGCTGTTTTTT

V gene: TRBV7-8
clone size: .
J gene: TRBJ1-1
D gene: .
CDR3 protein: CASSLEQGTEAFF
CDR3 DNA: TGTGCCAGCAGCTTAGAGCAGGGCACTGAAGCTTTCTTT

V gene: TRBV28
clone size: .
J gene: TRBJ2-7
D gene: .
CDR3 protein: CASSKIWENSYEQYF
CDR3 DNA: TGTGCCAGCAGTAAGATTTGGGAGAACTCCTACGAGCAGTACTTC

V gene: TRBV7-9
clone size: .
J gene: TRBJ1-6
D gene: .
CDR3 protein: CASSLETQNSPLHF
CDR3 DNA: TGTGCCAGCAGCTTAGAGACACAAAATTCACCCCTCCACTTT

V gene: TRBV11-2
clone size: once
J gene: TRBJ1-2
D gene: TRBD1
CDR3 protein: CASSLGDRARGYTF
CDR3 DNA: TGTGCCAGCAGCTTAGGGGACAGGGCCAGGGGCTACACCTTC

V gene: TRBV28
clone size: .
J gene: TRBJ1-1
D gene: .
CDR3 protein: CASSNPGLGGNTEAFF
CDR3 DNA: TGTGCCAGCTCCAACCCCGGCCTTGGGGGGAACACTGAAGCTTTCTTT

V gene: TRBV4-2
clone size: once
J gene: TRBJ1-4
D gene: .
CDR3 protein: CASSQDRLGRGGKLFF
CDR3 DNA: TGTGCCAGCAGCCAAGATCGGTTGGGTCGGGGCGGAAAACTGTTTTTT

V gene: TRBV21-1
clone size: .
J gene: TRBJ1-1
D gene: .
CDR3 protein: CASSKRRDSDNTEAFF
CDR3 DNA: TGTGCCAGCAGCAAAAGAAGGGACAGCGACAACACTGAAGCTTTCTTT

V gene: TRBV5-6
clone size: once
J gene: TRBJ2-7
D gene: TRBD2
CDR3 protein: CASSQQDRTSGASSYEQYF
CDR3 DNA: TGTGCCAGCAGCCAACAGGACAGGACTAGCGGGGCGAGCTCCTACGAGCAGTACTTC

V gene: TRBV4-2
clone size: .
J gene: TRBJ2-7
D gene: TRBD1
CDR3 protein: CASSFPGTGYYEQYF
CDR3 DNA: TGTGCCAGCAGCTTTCCGGGGACAGGATACTACGAGCAGTACTTC

V gene: TRBV30
clone size: .
J gene: TRBJ2-3
D gene: TRBD2
CDR3 protein: CAWSTGLATDTQYF
CDR3 DNA: TGTGCCTGGAGCACGGGACTAGCGACAGATACGCAGTATTTT

V gene: TRBV11-3
clone size: .
J gene: TRBJ2-3
D gene: TRBD1
CDR3 protein: CASSLWGTGGDTQYF
CDR3 DNA: TGTGCCAGCAGCTTATGGGGGACAGGCGGAGATACGCAGTATTTT

V gene: TRBV28
clone size: .
J gene: TRBJ2-1
D gene: .
CDR3 protein: CASDPSRASEQFF
CDR3 DNA: TGTGCCAGCGACCCTTCGAGGGCTAGCGAGCAGTTCTTC

V gene: TRBV5-6
clone size: .
J gene: TRBJ2-7
D gene: TRBD2
CDR3 protein: CASSPLLAGGPYEQYF
CDR3 DNA: TGTGCCAGCAGCCCGCTACTAGCGGGAGGGCCCTACGAGCAGTACTTC

V gene: TRBV5-1
clone size: .
J gene: TRBJ1-1
D gene: .
CDR3 protein: CASSLAPTQNTEAFF
CDR3 DNA: TGCGCCAGCAGCTTGGCCCCCACGCAGAACACTGAAGCTTTCTTT

V gene: TRBV11-1
clone size: .
J gene: TRBJ2-2
D gene: .
CDR3 protein: CASSFGLLGELFF
CDR3 DNA: TGTGCCAGCAGCTTTGGCCTGCTGGGGGAGCTGTTTTTT

V gene: TRBV10-3
clone size: .
J gene: TRBJ1-1
D gene: .
CDR3 protein: CAISGTPNTEAFF
CDR3 DNA: TGTGCCATCAGCGGGACACCCAACACTGAAGCTTTCTTT

V gene: TRBV5-4
clone size: .
J gene: TRBJ1-1
D gene: TRBD1
CDR3 protein: CASNRGTGDLGAFF
CDR3 DNA: TGTGCCAGCAACCGTGGGACAGGGGATCTGGGGGCTTTCTTT